The 13 T cell receptor beta chains below come from one sample, sequenced in a study of somatic mutations in cytotoxic T cells in rheumatoid arthritis. Sequencing was performed with immunoSEQ multiplex PCR; in TCRdb, only in-frame clones are kept and a portion is missing. The sample yields 17,000 or so clones, over 60% seen once. The sample taken for sequencing was CD8+ T cells sorted from blood. These receptors were collected from an adult with rheumatoid arthritis.

The chain combines TRBV4-2 with TRBJ2-5; TRBD2 matches 11 bases. Germline V CDR1 and CDR2: LGHNA, YNFKEQ. The CDR3 consists of 16 residues. J lost 5 bases, V lost 4 bases, and 9 bases had no gene match. The CDR3 DNA is TGTGCCAGCAGCCGCCACACTAGCGGGGGTCACGAGACCCAGTACTTC. Amino acid sequence: CASSRHTSGGHETQYF.

As to this clone: Compared with germline, one end of the junction differs, possibly owing to a read error. The chain recombines TRBV11-1 with TRBJ1-2; tentatively, D is TRBD1 (5 bases). The germline gives CDR1 SGHAT, CDR2 FQDESV (reference sequence). This CDR3 is built from 12 residues. In nucleotides, the CDR3 is TGTGCCAGCAGCCTTGGGGGTTGGAGACTCATCTTC. It is translated as CASSLGGWRLIF.

The V and J genes are TRBV18 and TRBJ2-2, with 10 bases that match TRBD1. The CDR3 contains 16 residues. V lost 4 bases, J lost 4 bases, and 6 bases stayed unmatched. Germline CDR1 KGHSH, CDR2 LQKENI. CDR3 sequence reads: CASSRRQGAGTGELFF. In DNA, the CDR3 is TGTGCCAGCTCACGCCGACAGGGGGCCGGCACCGGGGAGCTGTTTTTT.

This chain links TRBV4-1 with TRBJ1-6; TRBD1 aligns across 7 bases. Trimming took 1 base from V and 9 from J; bases not matched to a gene: 9. The CDR3 totals 16 residues. Germline-derived CDR1 and CDR2 are MGHRA and YSYEKL. This CDR3 reads CASSQGKTGSSSPLHF. CDR3 sequence (DNA): TGCGCCAGCAGCCAAGGCAAGACAGGGTCGAGTTCACCCCTCCACTTT.

The J gene is TRBJ2-1, the V gene TRBV27, with 9 bases identical to TRBD2. The germline V gene has CDR1 MNHEY and CDR2 SMNVEV (reference sequence). CDR3 length: 16 amino acids. V dropped 3 bases and J dropped 6; count of bases not matched to a gene: 9. In nucleotides, the CDR3 is TGTGCCAGCAGTTTTTTTAGTAGCGGGGGTATCAATGAGCAGTTCTTC. Its translation is CASSFFSSGGINEQFF.

The chain has TRBV5-4 and TRBJ2-7, with D perhaps TRBD1 (6 bases). The germline CDR1 and CDR2 sequences are SGHNT and YYREEE (reference sequence). The V and J ends lost 3 bases and 1 base respectively, with 8 bases between them. There are 13 residues in the CDR3. As DNA, the CDR3 is TGTGCCAGCAGCTATGGACAGTCCTACGAGCAGTACTTC. Encoded protein: CASSYGQSYEQYF.

V is TRBV27 and J is TRBJ1-1; TRBD1 aligns across 8 bases. This CDR3 contains 14 residues. The V gene's germline CDR1 is MNHEY and CDR2 SMNVEV (reference sequence). J was trimmed by 5 bases and V by 6 bases; bases with no gene match: 8. The CDR3 loop reads CASSPGGSRTEAFF. CDR3 nucleotide sequence: TGTGCCAGCAGCCCAGGGGGCTCACGGACTGAAGCTTTCTTT.

CDR3 in amino acids: CASSYNSPLHF. The CDR3 region has the DNA TGTGCCAGCTCCTATAATTCACCCCTCCACTTT. The V call is TRBV2, the J call TRBJ1-6; no clear D. Between the trimmed V and J ends, which lost 8 bases and 1 base, there was a span of 0 bases. Germline V gene data show CDR1 as SNHLY and CDR2 as FYNNEI. This CDR3 is 11 amino acids long.

The chain recombines TRBV7-9 with TRBJ2-7, with D possibly matching TRBD1 (5 bases). The CDR3 has 14 residues. Germline-derived CDR1 and CDR2 are SEHNR and FQNEAQ (reference sequence). Trimming took off 5 bases at V and 2 bases at J, with 13 bases between the two ends. CDR3 sequence: CASSLRGFPYEQYF. The CDR3 DNA is TGTGCCAGCAGCCTTAGGGGATTCCCCTACGAGCAGTACTTC.

This clone was seen a handful of times. The J gene is TRBJ1-5, the V gene TRBV4-1; weak D call: TRBD1 (6 bases). Germline CDR1 and CDR2: MGHRA and YSYEKL. This CDR3 has 16 amino acids. V shed 0 bases and J shed 3 bases, with 12 bases lying between them. DNA of the CDR3: TGCGCCAGCAGCCAAGAGAGGACAGCAGTCAATCAGCCCCAGCATTTT. Protein: CASSQERTAVNQPQHF.

The V and J genes are TRBV9 and TRBJ2-1; D gene unclear. This CDR3 region has 12 residues. Germline CDR1 reads SGDLS; CDR2 reads YYNGEE. The V end was cut by 0 bases, the J end by 5 bases, with 3 bases between. The CDR3 sequence is CASSVEDNEQFF. The CDR3 region has the DNA TGTGCCAGCAGCGTAGAAGACAATGAGCAGTTCTTC.

The rearrangement links TRBV5-5 to TRBJ2-7; D is unclear. V was clipped by 2 bases and J by 4 bases, with 10 bases between them. CDR1 and CDR2 (germline): SGHKS, YYEKEE (reference sequence). The length of the CDR3 is 13 residues. The CDR3 loop is CASSFRDLYEQYF. The CDR3 nucleotides read TGTGCCAGCAGCTTCCGAGATTTATACGAGCAGTACTTC.

The chain combines TRBV2 with TRBJ1-1, with D perhaps matching TRBD1 (6 bases). V was clipped by 10 bases and J by 4 bases, with 13 bases between them. This CDR3 comprises 12 residues. Germline-derived CDR1 and CDR2 are SNHLY and FYNNEI. In nucleotides, the CDR3 is TGTGCCATCAGGGGAAGGCTCACTGAAGCTTTCTTT. Its protein product is CAIRGRLTEAFF.